This T cell receptor (beta chain) was profiled in a study of shared clonotypes between healthy human individuals. Points from the study as a whole: The naive CD4 repertoires of several donors were compared, and around 5% of clonotypes were shared.

Germline V gene lookup returns CDR1 MDHEN and CDR2 SYDVKM. The V end lost 1 base, the J end lost 1 base, and 11 bases lay between the germline ends. The CDR3 sequence is 16 residues long. Turning to this clone: Its matching antigen is unknown.

Researchers divided each subset's genomic DNA evenly across several immunoSEQ plates. Method: immunoSEQ multiplex PCR; TCRdb's copy keeps in-frame clones and lacks some. This table holds 850,000 to 1,100,000 clones, around 77% found once. Sample: memory CD4+ T cells from PBMCs. Subset indicated: CD45RA-negative fraction. The TCR was taken from a man aged 18 to 35 in good health. Some clones in this sample may be carry-over from other donors' samples. This chain links TRBV28 with TRBJ1-3; D is possibly TRBD1 (5 bases). The CDR3 DNA reads as TGTGCCAGCAGTTTATCGATCGGGGGATCTGGAAACACCATATATTTT. Protein sequence: CASSLSIGGSGNTIYF.